These 29 T cell receptor beta chains share one sample of origin, sequenced in a study of cytomegalovirus exposure and HLA in healthy donors. A multiplex PCR was run with 60 Vbeta primers and 13 Jbeta primers. Sequencing was performed with immunoSEQ multiplex PCR; in TCRdb, only in-frame clones are kept and a portion is missing. The data hold around 200,000 clones, with about 82% observed a single time. The specimen was PBMCs. These receptors were collected from a woman in her fifties or sixties in good health and CMV-seronegative.

This clone was observed once. The CDR3: CASSLRGGRRNEQFF. Written as DNA, the CDR3 is TGTGCCAGCAGTTTACGGGGCGGGAGGAGGAATGAGCAGTTCTTC. The rearrangement links TRBV28 to TRBJ2-1, with TRBD2 matching over 8 bases. Germline V gene lookup returns CDR1 MDHEN and CDR2 SYDVKM. The CDR3 contains 15 residues. V shed 2 bases, J shed 7 bases, and the junction held 7 bases outside the gene matches.

The table lists this clone with a count of one. The chain recombines TRBV19 with TRBJ1-3; the match to TRBD1 covers 7 bases. Losses at the gene ends were 4 bases for V and 0 bases for J; bases not matched to a gene: 3. The CDR3 runs to 15 residues. Per germline, CDR1 LNHDA and CDR2 SQIVND (reference sequence). The CDR3, as DNA: TGTGCCAGTAGTAGTGGGGACAGCTCTGGAAACACCATATATTTT. It yields the protein CASSSGDSSGNTIYF.

The chain has TRBV30 and TRBJ1-2; D is unclear. Germline loops: CDR1 GTSNPN, CDR2 SVGIG (reference sequence). Between the trimmed V and J ends, which lost 3 bases and 5 bases, there was a span of 13 bases. This CDR3 is 13 amino acids long. The CDR3 sequence: CAWSRLRRYGYTF. In nucleotides, the CDR3 is TGTGCCTGGAGCCGACTTCGGAGGTATGGCTACACCTTC.

This clone was seen once. The rearrangement joins TRBV6-4 to TRBJ1-1; weak D call: TRBD1 (6 bases). Germline CDR1 is MRHNA and CDR2 is SNTAGT. Trimming cost V 0 bases and J 6 bases, with 8 bases left between them. CDR3 length: 13 residues. This CDR3 is CASSDSKGAEAFF. The CDR3 DNA follows: TGTGCCAGCAGTGACTCGAAGGGGGCTGAAGCTTTCTTT.

The chain couples TRBV5-1 to TRBJ1-1; D gene unclear. The CDR3 sequence is 13 residues long. With 4 bases removed from V and 1 base from J, the gap between germline ends came to 8 bases. Germline V gene data show CDR1 as SGHRS and CDR2 as YFSETQ. CDR3 DNA sequence: TGCGCCAGCAGCAAGTCAGAGAACACTGAAGCTTTCTTT. It translates to CASSKSENTEAFF.

J is TRBJ2-7 and V is TRBV28; TRBD1 matches at 9 bases. V lost 5 bases and J lost 3; bases outside the gene matches: 11. Germline CDR1 and CDR2: MDHEN and SYDVKM. The CDR3 is 16 residues long. The CDR3 sequence is CASSEGIGQGIYEQYF. The CDR3, as DNA: TGTGCCAGCAGTGAAGGTATAGGACAGGGGATCTACGAGCAGTACTTC.

This clone was seen only once. CDR3 coding DNA: TGCGCCAGCTCCCCGGGACTAGCTTACGAGCAGTACTTC. This encodes CASSPGLAYEQYF. The chain recombines TRBV5-1 with TRBJ2-7, with TRBD2 matching 9 bases. Trimming at V came to 7 bases and at J to 4 bases, leaving 6 bases not matched to a gene. The CDR3 spans 13 residues. Looked up from germline, CDR1 is SGHRS and CDR2 is YFSETQ.

The chain links TRBV28 to TRBJ2-7; 11 bases are shared with TRBD2. The germline gives CDR1 MDHEN, CDR2 SYDVKM. After removal of 7 bases from V and 7 bases from J, the junction contained 6 bases not matched to a gene. The length of the CDR3 is 13 residues. The CDR3 DNA reads TGTGCCAGCATAACTAGCGGGAGCGGTGAGCAGTACTTC. Amino acids: CASITSGSGEQYF.

The V and J genes are TRBV5-6 and TRBJ2-1, with D tentatively TRBD1 (5 bases). Trimming cost V 4 bases and J 8 bases, with 25 bases left between them. Germline V gene sequence: CDR1 SGHDT, CDR2 YYEEEE. This CDR3 contains 17 residues. CDR3 coding DNA: TGTGCCAGCAGCGCCAAGCAGGGAACGGCAGCTTGGTATGAGCAGTTCTTC. Translation gives CASSAKQGTAAWYEQFF. Full variable domain (missing parts from reference TRBV5-6 and TRBJ2-1): DAGVTQSPTHLIKTRGQQVTLRCSPKSGHDTVSWYQQALGQGPQFIFQYYEEEERQRGNFPDRFSGHQFPNYSSELNVNALLLGDSALYLCASSAKQGTAAWYEQFFGPGTRLTVL.

The chain carries TRBV2 and TRBJ1-6, with TRBD1 matching over 9 bases. This CDR3 region has 17 residues. Trimming took 8 bases from V and 6 from J; bases not matched to a gene: 14. Germline lookup yields CDR1 SNHLY and CDR2 FYNNEI. The CDR3: CASLNRDRAFLNSPLHF. CDR3 in DNA: TGTGCCAGCCTGAACCGGGACAGGGCCTTTCTTAATTCACCCCTCCACTTT. Looking up the rest from reference TRBV2 and TRBJ1-6 gives the full variable domain: EPEVTQTPSHQVTQMGQEVILRCVPISNHLYFYWYRQILGQKVEFLVSFYNNEISEKSEIFDDQFSVERPDGSNFTLKIRSTKLEDSAMYFCASLNRDRAFLNSPLHFGNGTRLTVT.

The rearrangement links TRBV7-2 to TRBJ1-1, with 10 bases that match TRBD1. Germline CDR1 reads SGHTA; CDR2 reads FQGNSA. The V gene end was trimmed by 3 bases and the J gene end by 10 bases; junction bases not matched to a gene: 8. This CDR3 region has 14 residues. CDR3 loop: CASSFNAGDRGAFF. CDR3 nucleotides: TGTGCCAGCAGCTTCAACGCCGGGGACAGGGGAGCTTTCTTT.

V usage is TRBV5-1 and J usage is TRBJ1-3; TRBD1 is a possible D gene (6 bases). This CDR3 is built from 12 residues. The V end lost 8 bases, the J end lost 1 base, and 7 bases lay between the germline ends. The germline CDR1 and CDR2 sequences are SGHRS and YFSETQ. DNA of the CDR3: TGCGCCAGTCAGGGGTCTGGAAACACCATATATTTT. Translating gives CASQGSGNTIYF.

The genes are TRBV29-1 and TRBJ1-2; TRBD1 agrees at 7 bases. Germline CDR1 is SQVTM and CDR2 is ANQGSEA. This CDR3 is 10 amino acids long. V lost 6 bases to trimming and J lost 6 bases; unmatched junction nucleotides: 1. The CDR3 sequence is CSVDRDGYTF. The CDR3 nucleotides are TGCAGCGTAGACAGGGATGGCTACACCTTC.

The chain recombines TRBV6-4 with TRBJ2-7, with D possibly being TRBD2 (5 bases). The V end lost 2 bases, the J end lost 2 bases, and 10 bases lay between the germline ends. The CDR3 sequence is 14 residues long. Per the germline V gene, CDR1 is MRHNA and CDR2 is SNTAGT. The CDR3 DNA is TGTGCCAGCAGTGACGAAGTGGAGGCCTACGAGCAGTACTTC. Its translation: CASSDEVEAYEQYF.

The rearrangement joins TRBV5-4 to TRBJ1-1, with 7 nucleotides matching TRBD1. The V gene's germline CDR1 is SGHNT and CDR2 YYREEE (reference sequence). The CDR3 sequence is 15 residues long. V shed 0 bases, J shed 3 bases, and the junction held 5 bases outside the gene matches. CDR3 in amino acids: CASSLEGGAYTEAFF. The CDR3, as DNA: TGTGCCAGCAGCTTGGAAGGGGGCGCTTACACTGAAGCTTTCTTT.

This chain links TRBV14 with TRBJ2-7; TRBD2 matches 9 bases. Germline-derived CDR1 and CDR2 are SGHDN and FVKESK. The CDR3 sequence is 16 residues long. V trimming: 0 bases; J trimming: 0 bases; junction bases outside the gene matches: 3. The CDR3, as DNA: TGTGCCAGCAGCCAAGACCCGGGACTAGCCTCCTACGAGCAGTACTTC. Encoded protein: CASSQDPGLASYEQYF.

The genes are TRBV27 and TRBJ1-2, with TRBD1 matching over 9 bases. The CDR3 is 19 amino acids. CDR1 MNHEY and CDR2 SMNVEV come from the germline V gene (reference sequence). With V trimmed by 2 bases and J by 2 bases, 15 bases remained unmatched. Written as DNA, the CDR3 is TGTGCCAGCAGTTTACTATACCCCGAACAGGGGGCGGTCAACTATGGCTACACCTTC. This gives the protein CASSLLYPEQGAVNYGYTF.

The V gene is TRBV19, the J gene TRBJ2-3; maybe TRBD2 (6 bases). Trimming took 7 bases from V and 2 from J, leaving 10 bases between them. The CDR3 is made up of 13 amino acids. CDR1 LNHDA and CDR2 SQIVND come from the germline V gene (reference sequence). The CDR3 here is CASIGTHTDTQYF. The DNA for the CDR3 is TGTGCCAGTATCGGGACTCACACAGATACGCAGTATTTT.

Only a few counts were recorded for this clone. The V call is TRBV27, the J call TRBJ2-1; TRBD1 agrees at 9 bases. CDR1 and CDR2 from the germline V gene are MNHEY and SMNVEV (reference sequence). The CDR3 covers 17 residues. The V and J ends lost 2 bases and 6 bases, in that order; junction bases with no gene match: 11. DNA of the CDR3: TGTGCCAGCAGTTTACCCCCCGGACAGGGGCGAATCAATGAGCAGTTCTTC. Amino acid sequence: CASSLPPGQGRINEQFF.

The rearrangement joins TRBV4-2 to TRBJ1-5; D possibly corresponds to TRBD1 (6 bases). The CDR3 runs 16 residues. Trimming left V 1 base short and J 4 bases short, with 14 bases between. The germline V gene has CDR1 LGHNA and CDR2 YNFKEQ. Written as DNA, the CDR3 is TGTGCCAGCAGCCAAGTTCAGCCCGGACAGAATCAGCCCCAGCATTTT. This codes for CASSQVQPGQNQPQHF.

The J gene is TRBJ2-1, the V gene TRBV20-1; TRBD2 is a possible D gene (5 bases). This CDR3 has 11 residues. Germline lookup yields CDR1 DFQATT and CDR2 SNEGSKA (reference sequence). With 2 bases removed from V and 9 bases from J, the gap between germline ends came to 8 bases. CDR3 in DNA: TGCAGTGCTAGACTAGCTCGTGAGCAGTTCTTC. This gives the protein CSARLAREQFF.

The rearrangement uses TRBV19 and TRBJ2-6; D perhaps matches TRBD2 (5 bases). CDR3 length equals 17 residues. The germline V gene encodes CDR1 LNHDA and CDR2 SQIVND (reference sequence). Trimming removed 7 bases from V and 4 bases from J, with 20 bases in between. This CDR3 is CASTIMRRGSGANVLTF. The CDR3 DNA follows: TGTGCCAGTACCATCATGAGGAGAGGGTCCGGGGCCAACGTCCTGACTTTC. The full variable domain, with the rest looked up from reference TRBV19 and TRBJ2-6, is DGGITQSPKYLFRKEGQNVTLSCEQNLNHDAMYWYRQDPGQGLRLIYYSQIVNDFQKGDIAEGYSVSREKKESFPLTVTSAQKNPTAFYLCASTIMRRGSGANVLTFGAGSRLTVL.

The chain recombines TRBV18 with TRBJ2-6, with a possible D match to TRBD2 (6 bases). CDR1 is KGHSH, CDR2 LQKENI, per germline. The CDR3 contains 19 residues. The germline V and J ends were trimmed by 8 bases and 0 bases, with 23 bases remaining between them. CDR3 coding DNA: TGTGCCAGCCCCGCGGAGGGAAGACTTAAGTCCTCTGGGGCCAACGTCCTGACTTTC. This codes for CASPAEGRLKSSGANVLTF.

The V and J genes are TRBV29-1 and TRBJ2-3, with 10 bases aligning to TRBD2. Trimming took 4 bases from V and 5 from J; bases not matched to a gene: 6. The length of the CDR3 is 14 residues. Germline CDR1 and CDR2: SQVTM and ANQGSEA. CDR3 sequence: CSVVSGRAGDTQYF. CDR3 nucleotides: TGCAGCGTTGTCAGCGGGAGGGCGGGAGATACGCAGTATTTT.

The CDR3 reads CSVPGQGNGYTF. The CDR3 DNA reads as TGCAGCGTTCCGGGACAGGGTAATGGCTACACCTTC. V usage is TRBV29-1 and J usage is TRBJ1-2, with 9 nucleotides matching TRBD1. The length of the CDR3 is 12 residues. The V gene end was trimmed by 5 bases and the J gene end by 6 bases; junction bases not matched to a gene: 4. Germline CDR1 reads SQVTM; CDR2 reads ANQGSEA.

The chain carries TRBV29-1 and TRBJ1-1; D unresolved. V was trimmed by 8 bases and J by 4 bases, leaving 17 bases between them. CDR3 length: 13 amino acids. In germline, CDR1 is SQVTM, CDR2 ANQGSEA. CDR3 in amino acids: CSLRPTGSTEAFF. For the CDR3, the DNA is TGCAGCCTCAGGCCGACCGGGAGCACTGAAGCTTTCTTT.

The V gene is TRBV7-2, the J gene TRBJ2-3; 7 bases map to TRBD1. The germline V gene has CDR1 SGHTA and CDR2 FQGNSA. The J segment lost 10 bases and the V segment lost 5 bases, leaving 6 bases of the junction unmatched. This CDR3 spans 12 amino acids. Here the CDR3 reads CASSTRGQSQYF. CDR3 DNA: TGTGCCAGCAGCACGAGGGGGCAGTCGCAGTATTTT.

This clone was seen only once. The chain couples TRBV5-1 to TRBJ2-7, with 7 bases identical to TRBD1. Germline lookup yields CDR1 SGHRS and CDR2 YFSETQ. The V gene end was trimmed by 0 bases and the J gene end by 4 bases; junction bases not matched to a gene: 7. This CDR3 comprises 15 residues. The CDR3: CASSLVPDRVYEQYF. The DNA of the CDR3 is TGCGCCAGCAGCTTGGTGCCTGACAGGGTGTACGAGCAGTACTTC.

The chain combines TRBV7-9 with TRBJ2-5, with a possible D match to TRBD1 (6 bases). Per the germline V gene, CDR1 is SEHNR and CDR2 is FQNEAQ (reference sequence). The germline V and J ends were trimmed by 4 bases and 0 bases, with 15 bases remaining between them. The CDR3 covers 16 residues. This CDR3 reads CASSSPTGSDQETQYF. CDR3 DNA: TGTGCCAGCAGCTCCCCCACAGGGAGCGACCAAGAGACCCAGTACTTC. The full variable domain, completed using reference TRBV7-9 and TRBJ2-5, is DTGVSQNPRHKITKRGQNVTFRCDPISEHNRLYWYRQTLGQGPEFLTYFQNEAQLEKSRLLSDRFSAERPKGSFSTLEIQRTEQGDSAMYLCASSSPTGSDQETQYFGPGTRLLVL.